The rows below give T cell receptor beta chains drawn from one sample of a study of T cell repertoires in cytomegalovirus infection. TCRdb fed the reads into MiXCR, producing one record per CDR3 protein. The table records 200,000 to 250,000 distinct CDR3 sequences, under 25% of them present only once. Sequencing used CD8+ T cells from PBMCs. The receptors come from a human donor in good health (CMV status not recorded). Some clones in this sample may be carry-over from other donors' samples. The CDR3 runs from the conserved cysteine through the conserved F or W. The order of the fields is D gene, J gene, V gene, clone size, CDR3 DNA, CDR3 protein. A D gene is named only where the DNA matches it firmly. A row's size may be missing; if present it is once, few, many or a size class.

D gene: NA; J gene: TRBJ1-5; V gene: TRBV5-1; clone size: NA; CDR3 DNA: TGCGCCAGCAGCTTAGGCGGGGCCCGCCATCAGCCCCAGCATTTT; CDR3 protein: CASSLGGARHQPQHF
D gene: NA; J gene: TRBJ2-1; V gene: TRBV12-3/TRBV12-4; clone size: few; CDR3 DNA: TGTGCCAGCAGTTTAACGTGGCGGGGGCCAACGGGCAATGAGCAGTTCTTC; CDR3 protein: CASSLTWRGPTGNEQFF
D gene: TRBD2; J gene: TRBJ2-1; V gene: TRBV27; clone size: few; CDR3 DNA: TGTGCCAGCAGTCTCGGACTAGCGCCAAATGAGCAGTTCTTC; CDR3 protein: CASSLGLAPNEQFF
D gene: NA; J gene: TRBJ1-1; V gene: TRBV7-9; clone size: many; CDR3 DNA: TGTGCCTCTCGTGCGGGGTTTGATCGCACTGAAGCTTTCTTT; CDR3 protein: CASRAGFDRTEAFF
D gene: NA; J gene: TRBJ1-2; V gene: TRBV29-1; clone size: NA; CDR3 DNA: TGCAGCGTTCCCCCGAACTATGGCTACACCTTC; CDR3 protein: CSVPPNYGYTF
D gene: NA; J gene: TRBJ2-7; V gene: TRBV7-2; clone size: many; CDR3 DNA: TGTGCCAGCAGCCGTGTGAGTGGCGCCTCCTACGAGCAGTACTTC; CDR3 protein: CASSRVSGASYEQYF
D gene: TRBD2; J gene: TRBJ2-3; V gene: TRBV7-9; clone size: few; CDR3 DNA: TGTGCCAGCTTACGACCCGGGACTAGCGGGGGGGCCCAGGAAGGAGATACGCAGTATTTT; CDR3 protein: CASLRPGTSGGAQEGDTQYF
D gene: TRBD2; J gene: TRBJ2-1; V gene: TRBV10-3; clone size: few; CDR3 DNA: TGTGCCATCAGTGAGTTAGGACTAGCGGTAAACGACCCGAGCTCCTACAATGAGCAGTTCTTC; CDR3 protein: CAISELGLAVNDPSSYNEQFF
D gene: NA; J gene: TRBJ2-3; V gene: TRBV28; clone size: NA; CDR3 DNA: TGTGCCAGCAGTTATACCCTACACTCTGGGGAACCGCAGTATTTT; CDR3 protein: CASSYTLHSGEPQYF
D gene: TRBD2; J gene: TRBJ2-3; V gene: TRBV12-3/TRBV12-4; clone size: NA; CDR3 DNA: TGTGCCAGCAGTTTAGACCCGGGACTAGCCACAGATACGCAGTATTTT; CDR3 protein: CASSLDPGLATDTQYF
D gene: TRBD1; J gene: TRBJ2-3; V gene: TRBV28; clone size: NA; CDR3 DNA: TGTGCCACGAACGCTGGGACAGCCAGCGTCACAGATACGCAGTATTTT; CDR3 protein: CATNAGTASVTDTQYF
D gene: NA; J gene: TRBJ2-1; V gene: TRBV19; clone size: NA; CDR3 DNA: TGTGCCAGTAGTATCAAGTGGAGCTCCTACAATGAGCAGTTCTTC; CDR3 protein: CASSIKWSSYNEQFF
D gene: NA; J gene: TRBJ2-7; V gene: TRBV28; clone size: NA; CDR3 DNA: TGTGCCAGCAGTTTTTTTCCGGGCCCCTACGAGCAGTACTTC; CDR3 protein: CASSFFPGPYEQYF
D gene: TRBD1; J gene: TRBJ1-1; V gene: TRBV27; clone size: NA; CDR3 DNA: TGTGCCAGCAGTTGGACAGGGAGGACTGAAGCTTTCTTT; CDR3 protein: CASSWTGRTEAFF
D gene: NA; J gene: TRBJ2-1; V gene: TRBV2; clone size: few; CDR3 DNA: TGTGCCACCGAACCCATCAATGAGCAGTTCTTC; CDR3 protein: CATEPINEQFF
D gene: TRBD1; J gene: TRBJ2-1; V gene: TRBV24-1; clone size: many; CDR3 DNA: TGTGCCACCAGTGATTCCCGGACAGGGTGGGATGAGCAGTTCTTC; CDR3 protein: CATSDSRTGWDEQFF
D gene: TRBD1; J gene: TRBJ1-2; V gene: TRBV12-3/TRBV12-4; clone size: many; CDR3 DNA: TGTGCCAGCAGTATGGCGGGGACAGGGGACGTCTATGGCTACACCTTC; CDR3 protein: CASSMAGTGDVYGYTF
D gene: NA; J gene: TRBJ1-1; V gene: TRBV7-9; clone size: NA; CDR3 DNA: TGTGCCAGCAGAAACGTAGGGGGGCGCGGTGAAGCTTTCTTT; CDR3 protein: CASRNVGGRGEAFF
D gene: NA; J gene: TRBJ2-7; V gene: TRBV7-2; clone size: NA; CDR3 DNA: TGTGCCAGCAGAGAAGGCCCGAGCCAAACCTACGAGCAGTACTTC; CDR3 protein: CASREGPSQTYEQYF
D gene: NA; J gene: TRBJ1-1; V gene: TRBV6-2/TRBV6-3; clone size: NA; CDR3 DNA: TGTGCCAGCAGTTACCCGACGGCGAACACTGAAGCTTTCTTT; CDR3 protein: CASSYPTANTEAFF
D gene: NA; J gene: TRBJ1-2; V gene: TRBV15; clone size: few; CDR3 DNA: TGTGCCACCAGCAGAGATAAAGGACACCCAGGGGCAAGGGGCTATGGCTACACCTTC; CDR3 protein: CATSRDKGHPGARGYGYTF
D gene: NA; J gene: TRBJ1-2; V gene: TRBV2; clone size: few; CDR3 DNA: TGTGCCAGCCCAGAGAGGTCTCTCTATGGCTACACCTTC; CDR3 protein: CASPERSLYGYTF
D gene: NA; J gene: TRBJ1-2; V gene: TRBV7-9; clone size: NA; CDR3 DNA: TGTGCCAGCAGGCAATCCTCCGGGGGCTACACCTTC; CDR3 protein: CASRQSSGGYTF
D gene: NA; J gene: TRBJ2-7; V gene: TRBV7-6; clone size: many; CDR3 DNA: TGTGCCAGCAGCTTGGGCACCCACTCCTACGAGCAGTACTTC; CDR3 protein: CASSLGTHSYEQYF
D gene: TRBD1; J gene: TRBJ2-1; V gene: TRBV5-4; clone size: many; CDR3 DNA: TGTGCCAGCAGGGCCGGGACAGGAGACTTTAATGAGCAGTTCTTC; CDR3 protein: CASRAGTGDFNEQFF
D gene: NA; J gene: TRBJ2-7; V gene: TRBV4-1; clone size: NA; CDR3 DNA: TGCGCCAGCAGCCTTACTTTTCTAGTTGTCGACGAGCAGTACTTC; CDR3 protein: CASSLTFLVVDEQYF
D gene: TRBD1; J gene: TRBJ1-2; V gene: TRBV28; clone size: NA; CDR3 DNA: TGTGCCAGCAGTTTACGAGAGACAGGGAGCTACACCTTC; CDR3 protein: CASSLRETGSYTF
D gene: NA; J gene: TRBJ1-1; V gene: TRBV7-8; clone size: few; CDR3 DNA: TGTGCCAGCAGCGCAGGGGTTGGGACTGAAGCTTTCTTT; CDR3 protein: CASSAGVGTEAFF
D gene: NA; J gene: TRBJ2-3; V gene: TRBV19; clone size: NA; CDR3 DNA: TGTGCCAGTAGTATGGGACCGCCAGATACGCAGTATTTT; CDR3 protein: CASSMGPPDTQYF
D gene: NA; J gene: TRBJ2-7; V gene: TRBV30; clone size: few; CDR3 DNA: TGTGCCTGGACAGGGGGGACCTACGAGCAGTACTTC; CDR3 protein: CAWTGGTYEQYF
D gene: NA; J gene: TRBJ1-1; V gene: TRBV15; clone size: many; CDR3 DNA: TGTGCCACCAGCAGTGAAGACAACATGAACACTGAAGCTTTCTTT; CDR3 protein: CATSSEDNMNTEAFF
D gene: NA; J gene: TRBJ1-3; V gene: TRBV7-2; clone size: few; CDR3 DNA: TGTGCCAGCAGCTTGACCCACCAGGCTGCTGGAAACACCATATATTTT; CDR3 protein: CASSLTHQAAGNTIYF